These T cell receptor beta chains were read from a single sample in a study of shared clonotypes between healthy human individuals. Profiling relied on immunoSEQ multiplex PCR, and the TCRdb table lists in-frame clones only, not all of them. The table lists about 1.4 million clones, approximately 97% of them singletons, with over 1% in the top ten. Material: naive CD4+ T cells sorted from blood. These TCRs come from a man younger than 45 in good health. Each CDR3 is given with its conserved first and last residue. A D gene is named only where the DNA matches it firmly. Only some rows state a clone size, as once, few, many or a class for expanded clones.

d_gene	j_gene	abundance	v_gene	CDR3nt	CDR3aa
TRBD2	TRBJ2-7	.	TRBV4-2	TGTGCCAGCAGCCAATCTAGCGGGCCCACCTACGAGCAGTACTTC	CASSQSSGPTYEQYF
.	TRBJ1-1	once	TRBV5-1	TGCGCCAGCAGCGCCACGGGACAATCGAACACTGAAGCTTTCTTT	CASSATGQSNTEAFF
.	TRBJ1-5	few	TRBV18	TGTGCCAGCTCACTAACCAGGGTTAGCAATCAGCCCCAGCATTTT	CASSLTRVSNQPQHF
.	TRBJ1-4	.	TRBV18	TGTGCCAGCTCACCCGGTGAGAATGAAAAACTGTTTTTT	CASSPGENEKLFF
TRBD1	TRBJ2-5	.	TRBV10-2	TGCGCCAGCAGCCACAACAGGGGGCCGGGAGAGACCCAGTACTTC	CASSHNRGPGETQYF
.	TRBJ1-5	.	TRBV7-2	TGTGCCAGCAGCTTAGTCGGAGGGGCGGTCAATCAGCCCCAGCATTTT	CASSLVGGAVNQPQHF
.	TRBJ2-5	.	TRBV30	TGTGCCTGGAGCAAGGGACGGAGGGAAGAGACCCAGTACTTC	CAWSKGRREETQYF
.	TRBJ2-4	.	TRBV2	TGTGCCAGCAGTGATAGGAGCCCCTCACCAGTAGCCAAAAACATTCAGTACTTC	CASSDRSPSPVAKNIQYF
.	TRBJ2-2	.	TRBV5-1	TGCGCCAGCACAGCGGGCGCGAACACCGGGGAGCTGTTTTTT	CASTAGANTGELFF
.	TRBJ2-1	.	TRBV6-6	TGTGCCAGCAGTTATAATTGGGGGGCCACCTACAATGAGCAGTTCTTC	CASSYNWGATYNEQFF
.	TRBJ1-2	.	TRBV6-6	TGTGCCAGCAGTTACGACTACCTACTTGGCTACACCTTC	CASSYDYLLGYTF
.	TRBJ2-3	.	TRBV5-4	TGTGCCAGCAACCCGGCGGGGGCGCTAGAGACAGATACGCAGTATTTT	CASNPAGALETDTQYF
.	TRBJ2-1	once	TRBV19	TGTGCCAGTAGTGCCAGGGATTCCACTGAGCAGTTCTTC	CASSARDSTEQFF
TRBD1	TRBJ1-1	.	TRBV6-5	TGTGCCAGCACCCAAGGGCCAGGGGGCGCGACTGAAGCTTTCTTT	CASTQGPGGATEAFF
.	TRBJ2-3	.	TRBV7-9	TGTGCCAGCAGCTTAGATTGGGATACGCAGTATTTT	CASSLDWDTQYF
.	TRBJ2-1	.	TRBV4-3	TGCGCCAGCAGCCTTCCAAGGGGCGGCGGGAATGAGCAGTTCTTC	CASSLPRGGGNEQFF
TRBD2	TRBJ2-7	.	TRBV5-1	TGCGCCAGCAGCGCAGGACTAGCGGGAGGAGGAAACGAGCAGTACTTC	CASSAGLAGGGNEQYF
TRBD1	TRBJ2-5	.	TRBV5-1	TGCGCCAGCGGGATACAGGGGAGACAAGAGACCCAGTACTTC	CASGIQGRQETQYF
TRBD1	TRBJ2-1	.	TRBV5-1	TGCGCCAGCAGCGGAACCGGGACAGGCTCCTACAATGAGCAGTTCTTC	CASSGTGTGSYNEQFF
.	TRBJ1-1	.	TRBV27	TGTGCCAGCAGTGGTCCGGGACGGAATTACACTGAAGCTTTCTTT	CASSGPGRNYTEAFF
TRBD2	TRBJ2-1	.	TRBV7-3	TGTGCCAGCAGCCTCACCCCATGGCCGGGAGGGACCTACAATGAGCAGTTCTTC	CASSLTPWPGGTYNEQFF
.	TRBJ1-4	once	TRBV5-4	TGTGCCAGCAGCTTTGGGGCAGCAACTAATGAAAAACTGTTTTTT	CASSFGAATNEKLFF
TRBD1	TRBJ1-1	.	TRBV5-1	TGCGCCAGCAGCAGGCAAACACAGGGGCTGAACACTGAAGCTTTCTTT	CASSRQTQGLNTEAFF
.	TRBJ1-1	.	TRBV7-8	TGTGCCAGCAGCTTAACGGGGAACACTGAAGCTTTCTTT	CASSLTGNTEAFF
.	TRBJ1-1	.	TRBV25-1	TGTGCCAGCAGTGAATTTCCCCACACTGAAGCTTTCTTT	CASSEFPHTEAFF
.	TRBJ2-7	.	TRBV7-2	TGTGCCAGCAGTCTTAGAGGAGGTGGATCCTACGAGCAGTACTTC	CASSLRGGGSYEQYF
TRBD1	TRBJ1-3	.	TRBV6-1	TGTGCCAGCAGTGGGGACAGCCTCCCTGCAAACACCATATATTTT	CASSGDSLPANTIYF
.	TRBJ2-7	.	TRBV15	TGTGCCACCAGCAGAGGTTTCGAGCAGTACTTC	CATSRGFEQYF
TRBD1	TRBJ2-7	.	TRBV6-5	TGTGCCAGCAGCTCGACAGGGGCGGCCTACGAGCAGTACTTC	CASSSTGAAYEQYF
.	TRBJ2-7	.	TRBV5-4	TGTGCCAGCTCGCTGGGAACACCATCGTCCTCCTACGAGCAGTACTTC	CASSLGTPSSSYEQYF
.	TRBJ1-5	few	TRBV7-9	TGTGCCAGCAGCCCCCAGGGGCCAAGCAATCAGCCCCAGCATTTT	CASSPQGPSNQPQHF
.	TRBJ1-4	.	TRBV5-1	TGCGCCAGCAGCTCCCAGGGGTCCCATGAAAAACTGTTTTTT	CASSSQGSHEKLFF
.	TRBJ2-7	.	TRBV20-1	TGCAGTGCTCCTGTTTTCGGCGAGCAGTACTTC	CSAPVFGEQYF
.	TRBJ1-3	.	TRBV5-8	TGTGCCAGCAGCTTGGAACCGAGCTCTGGAAACACCATATATTTT	CASSLEPSSGNTIYF
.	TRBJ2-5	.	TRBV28	TGTGCCAGCAGGGGCAGGGAGACCCAGTACTTC	CASRGRETQYF
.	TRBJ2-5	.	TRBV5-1	TGCGCCAGCAGCTTGGAGGGGTTGGAGACCCAGTACTTC	CASSLEGLETQYF
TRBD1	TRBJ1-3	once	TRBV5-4	TGTGCCAGCAGCTACGGGACAGGGGCCCTCTCTGGAAACACCATATATTTT	CASSYGTGALSGNTIYF
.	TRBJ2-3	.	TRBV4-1	TGCGCCAGCACAACCCGATTTCCAGCTACAGATACGCAGTATTTT	CASTTRFPATDTQYF
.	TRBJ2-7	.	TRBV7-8	TGTGCCAGCAGCAAATACCGGGACAAACCCTACGAGCAGTACTTC	CASSKYRDKPYEQYF
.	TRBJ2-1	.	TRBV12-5	TGTGCTAGTGGTTGGGAATTGGGGTTTGAGCAGTTCTTC	CASGWELGFEQFF
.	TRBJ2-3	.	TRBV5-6	TGTGCCAGCAGCTCGGTTGCGGGAACAGATACGCAGTATTTT	CASSSVAGTDTQYF
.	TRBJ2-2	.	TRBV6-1	TGTGCCAGCACGGCCAAAACGAACACCGGGGAGCTGTTTTTT	CASTAKTNTGELFF
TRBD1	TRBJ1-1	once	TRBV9	TGTGCCAGCACCCCGACAGGGGGAAGATGGACTGAAGCTTTCTTT	CASTPTGGRWTEAFF
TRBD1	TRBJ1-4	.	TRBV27	TGTGCCAGCAGTTTATGGGGCTACCCGGGACAGGGGGCTTTGAATGGGGAACTGTTTTTT	CASSLWGYPGQGALNGELFF
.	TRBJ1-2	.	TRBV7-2	TGTGCCAGCAGCTCCACCTACGCGGGTCGGGATGGCTACACCTTC	CASSSTYAGRDGYTF
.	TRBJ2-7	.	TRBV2	TGTGCCAGCAGCGACTCCGGGACACGCTACTCCTACGAGCAGTACTTC	CASSDSGTRYSYEQYF
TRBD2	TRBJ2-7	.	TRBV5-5	TGTGCCAGCAGCCCGCTAGCGGCCCCCCTCGAGCAGTACTTC	CASSPLAAPLEQYF
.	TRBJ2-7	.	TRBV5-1	TGCGCCAGCAGCGCCGACACCGCCATGGAGCAGTACTTC	CASSADTAMEQYF
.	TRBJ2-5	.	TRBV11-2	TGTGCCAGCAGCTTAGGTCTAGACGAGCGGGAGACCCAGTACTTC	CASSLGLDERETQYF
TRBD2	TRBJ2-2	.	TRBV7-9	TGTGCCAGCAGCTCGCTAGCACGGGAGGGCGACGGGGAGCTGTTTTTT	CASSSLAREGDGELFF
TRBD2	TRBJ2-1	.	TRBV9	TGTGCCAGCAGCGTTCGACTAGCGGGAGTTGGATTGAATGAGCAGTTCTTC	CASSVRLAGVGLNEQFF
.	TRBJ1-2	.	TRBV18	TGTGCCAGCTCACCACCTCCCGGAGGTGGATCGTACGGCTACACCTTC	CASSPPPGGGSYGYTF
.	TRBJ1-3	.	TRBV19	TGTGCCAGTAAGGCAGACAGCCATCCAAGTCGAAACACCATATATTTT	CASKADSHPSRNTIYF
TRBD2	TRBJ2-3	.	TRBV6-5	TGTGCCAGCAAACCCGGCGGGGGAAGAACGCAGTATTTT	CASKPGGGRTQYF
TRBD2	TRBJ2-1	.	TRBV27	TGTGCCAGCAGTTTGGGTCTAGCGGGAGCGGATGAGCAGTTCTTC	CASSLGLAGADEQFF
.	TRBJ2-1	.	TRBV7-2	TGTGCCAGCAGCTCCCGACCATTCTCCTACAATGAGCAGTTCTTC	CASSSRPFSYNEQFF
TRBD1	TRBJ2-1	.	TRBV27	TGTGCCAGCAGTTATAGAGGGGGCGAAAATGAGCAGTTCTTC	CASSYRGGENEQFF
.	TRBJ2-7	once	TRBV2	TGTGCCAGCAGTGCTCGGGTCCCCAACGAGCAGTACTTC	CASSARVPNEQYF